These 15 T cell receptor beta chains originate from one sample sequenced in a study of human T cells and chemical hapten exposure. Time point specified: pre-sensitization, week 0. Treatment noted: therapeutic diphenylcyclopropenone sensitization with weekly scalp DPC. TCRdb reanalysed the RACE reads using MiXCR and keeps one entry per CDR3 protein. This sample carries around 120,000 distinct CDR3 sequences, roughly 13% of them seen once, and the ten largest clones take around 2.7%. Material: whole blood, obtained in connection with sensitization to the hapten diphenylcyclopropenone (DPC). The receptors stem from a woman aged 18 to 35 with alopecia areata. Some clones in this sample may be carry-over from other donors' samples.

This clonotype was found a few times. The rearrangement joins TRBV4-3 to TRBJ2-1, with 11 bases that match TRBD2. Looked up from germline, CDR1 is LGHNA and CDR2 is YSLEER. Trimming removed 3 bases from V and 7 bases from J; junction bases left unmatched: 8. This CDR3 comprises 16 residues. The CDR3 DNA sequence: TGCGCCAGCAGCCATTCCACTAGCGGGGGCCCAAATGAGCAGTTCTTC. This sequence encodes CASSHSTSGGPNEQFF.

The CDR3 bases are TGTGCCAGCAGCTTAAACGGGGGTGACGGCTACACCTTC. Translating it yields CASSLNGGDGYTF. The J gene is TRBJ1-2, the V gene TRBV7-3; D might be TRBD1 (5 bases). The germline V and J ends were trimmed by 1 base and 8 bases, with 11 bases remaining between them. The germline V gene encodes CDR1 SGHTA and CDR2 FQGTGA. The CDR3 consists of 13 residues.

This clonotype has just a few counts. The chain joins TRBV12-3 or TRBV12-4 to TRBJ2-1, with 8 bases identical to TRBD2. The V gene end was trimmed by 3 bases and the J gene end by 6 bases; junction bases not matched to a gene: 10. The CDR3 sequence is 16 residues long. In nucleotides, the CDR3 is TGTGCCAGCAGTTTCGGGGGATTAGCGGGGCTCAATGAGCAGTTCTTC. Translated: CASSFGGLAGLNEQFF.

This clonotype was seen only a few times. V gene TRBV7-2 combines with J gene TRBJ2-1, with 7 bases lining up with TRBD1. Germline trimming cut 3 bases from V and 0 bases from J; bases unmatched to any gene: 5. This CDR3 is built from 16 residues. Germline V gives CDR1 SGHTA, CDR2 FQGNSA. DNA of the CDR3: TGTGCCAGCAGCTTGAGGGGGCCTACCTCCTACAATGAGCAGTTCTTC. Translated: CASSLRGPTSYNEQFF.

V and J are TRBV12-3 or TRBV12-4 and TRBJ2-6; no firm D call. This CDR3 contains 18 residues. Trimming pared 2 bases from V and 1 base from J, leaving 15 bases between. The CDR3 nucleotides are TGTGCCAGCAGTTTAAGTTTCGGGCATGAATCTGGGGCCAACGTCCTGACTTTC. Amino acids: CASSLSFGHESGANVLTF.

CDR3 protein: CSARVADTQYF. DNA of the CDR3: TGCAGTGCTAGAGTCGCAGATACGCAGTATTTT. The rearrangement joins TRBV20-1 to TRBJ2-3, with unresolved D. V lost 1 base and J lost 4, with 3 bases in between. Germline lookup yields CDR1 DFQATT and CDR2 SNEGSKA (reference sequence). CDR3 length equals 11 residues.

This clonotype was picked up a small number of times. The chain recombines TRBV12-3 or TRBV12-4 with TRBJ1-1, with no clear D. The CDR3 is 12 amino acids. V lost 3 bases and J 3 bases, leaving 5 bases between the germline ends. CDR3 in DNA: TGTGCCAGCAGTTTTTGGGACACTGAAGCTTTCTTT. The encoded protein is CASSFWDTEAFF.

This clonotype was counted a few times. The chain links TRBV7-9 to TRBJ2-2; D remains ambiguous. CDR3 length: 12 residues. Trimming removed 5 bases from V and 5 bases from J, with 6 bases in between. The germline CDR1 and CDR2 sequences are SEHNR and FQNEAQ (reference sequence). CDR3 sequence: CASSHDTGELFF. CDR3 bases: TGTGCCAGCAGCCACGATACCGGGGAGCTGTTTTTT.

This clonotype showed up many times. The chain's CDR3 is CASSSPQLAGALTGELFF. CDR3 DNA: TGTGCCAGCAGCTCACCTCAACTAGCGGGGGCCCTCACCGGGGAGCTGTTTTTT. The chain links TRBV7-6 to TRBJ2-2, with TRBD2 matching 11 bases. The trim removed 4 bases at V and 4 bases at J, leaving 11 bases unmatched. The germline gives CDR1 SGHVS, CDR2 FNYEAQ. There are 18 residues in the CDR3.

In this sample, this clonotype turned up a few times. The rearrangement uses TRBV19 and TRBJ1-4, with 8 bases identical to TRBD1. The CDR3 sequence is 13 residues long. CDR1 and CDR2 (germline): LNHDA, SQIVND (reference sequence). Losses at the gene ends were 6 bases for V and 4 bases for J; bases not matched to a gene: 1. This CDR3 reads CASRTGVNEKLFF. DNA for the CDR3: TGTGCCAGTAGGACAGGGGTTAATGAAAAACTGTTTTTT.

The chain carries TRBV4-1 and TRBJ2-5; tentative D call: TRBD2 (5 bases). Germline lookup yields CDR1 MGHRA and CDR2 YSYEKL. Trimming stripped 4 bases from V and 1 base from J, with 10 bases between. This CDR3 contains 14 residues. CDR3 amino acids: CASSPGLIQETQYF. CDR3 DNA sequence: TGCGCCAGCAGCCCTGGACTGATCCAAGAGACCCAGTACTTC.

The chain is built from TRBV9 and TRBJ1-1; D possibly corresponds to TRBD1 (6 bases). Trimming cost V 2 bases and J 1 base, with 9 bases left between them. The CDR3 sequence is 14 residues long. Germline CDR1 SGDLS, CDR2 YYNGEE. The CDR3 reads CASSVSQGNTEAFF. The DNA for the CDR3 is TGTGCCAGCAGCGTTTCACAGGGGAACACTGAAGCTTTCTTT.

V and J are TRBV7-3 and TRBJ2-5; D is unclear. V lost 2 bases to trimming and J lost 5 bases, with 15 bases between them. The CDR3 has 15 residues. CDR1 is SGHTA, CDR2 FQGTGA, per germline. The CDR3 is CASSLLVELSETQYF. CDR3 bases: TGTGCCAGCAGCTTATTGGTGGAGTTATCGGAGACCCAGTACTTC.

The chain combines TRBV14 with TRBJ1-1, with D unclear. Germline CDR1 reads SGHDN; CDR2 reads FVKESK. Trimming left V 3 bases short and J 11 bases short, with 7 bases between. The CDR3 covers 10 residues. The CDR3 region is CASSQRSAFF. As DNA, the CDR3 is TGTGCCAGCAGCCAGAGATCGGCTTTCTTT.

This clonotype was seen ten or more times. This chain connects TRBV18 to TRBJ2-7, with D perhaps TRBD2 (5 bases). The CDR3 has 15 amino acids. Germline CDR1 KGHSH, CDR2 LQKENI. The ends were cut back, 3 bases at V and 0 bases at J, with 12 bases in the middle. CDR3 sequence: CASSPGTGYSYEQYF. CDR3 sequence (DNA): TGTGCCAGCTCACCCGGAACGGGGTACTCCTACGAGCAGTACTTC.